The 10 T cell receptor beta chains listed next were all sequenced from one sample in a study of OX40 agonist ivuxolimab in advanced cancers. Clones were read by immunoSEQ multiplex PCR, and TCRdb kept only the in-frame ones, dropping some. Here the sample spans 35,000 to 50,000 clones, about 89% being singletons. This material consisted of CD4+ or CD8+ T cells sorted from blood, taken in a trial of the OX40 agonist ivuxolimab. The receptors here all came from an adult with an advanced solid tumor such as melanoma, head and neck, liver or kidney cancer.

J is TRBJ1-3 and V is TRBV9; no definite D call. This CDR3 is built from 16 residues. V was pared by 0 bases and J by 0 bases, with 10 bases between. Germline lookup yields CDR1 SGDLS and CDR2 YYNGEE. The CDR3 nucleotides read TGTGCCAGCAGCGTAGAAATGGGAAGCTCTGGAAACACCATATATTTT. It encodes CASSVEMGSSGNTIYF.

This chain uses TRBV7-8 with TRBJ1-3; D gene uncertain. Looked up from germline, CDR1 is SGHVS and CDR2 is FQNEAQ. V lost 4 bases and J 7 bases, leaving 17 bases between the germline ends. The CDR3 consists of 15 residues. The CDR3 region has the DNA TGTGCCAGCAGCTCCGGGCCCGGAGGTTACAACACCATATATTTT. Translation gives CASSSGPGGYNTIYF.

The chain employs TRBV4-2 and TRBJ1-4; D remains ambiguous. Per germline, CDR1 LGHNA and CDR2 YNFKEQ. This CDR3 contains 15 residues. The V gene lost 1 base and the J gene lost 4 bases, with 10 bases spanning the gap. CDR3 bases: TGTGCCAGCAGCCAAGGAGGAAACAGTAATGAAAAACTGTTTTTT. Translating it yields CASSQGGNSNEKLFF.

In this sample, this clone turned up a few times. The chain joins TRBV6-5 to TRBJ2-7; 11 nucleotides line up with TRBD1. With 4 bases clipped from V and 5 bases from J, the junction kept 7 bases outside the gene matches. The CDR3 extends over 15 amino acids. Germline loops: CDR1 MNHEY, CDR2 SVGAGI. CDR3 sequence: CASSSEDRGLNEQYF. CDR3 DNA: TGTGCCAGCAGTTCCGAGGACAGGGGGCTGAACGAGCAGTACTTC.

The genes are TRBV27 and TRBJ2-3; 11 nucleotides line up with TRBD2. Germline lookup yields CDR1 MNHEY and CDR2 SMNVEV (reference sequence). The CDR3 length is 14 residues. Trimming at V came to 5 bases and at J to 13 bases, leaving 11 bases not matched to a gene. This chain's CDR3 is CASSKTSGGGKEYF. The CDR3 nucleotides read TGTGCCAGCAGTAAAACTAGCGGGGGAGGCAAAGAGTATTTT.

The J gene is TRBJ2-5, the V gene TRBV11-2; 7 nucleotides agree with TRBD1. V was pared by 5 bases and J by 4 bases, with 4 bases of the junction left unmatched. Germline V gives CDR1 SGHAT, CDR2 FQNNGV. The CDR3 sequence is 13 residues long. The CDR3 sequence is CASSSDRVETQYF. DNA of the CDR3: TGTGCCAGCAGCAGCGACAGGGTAGAGACCCAGTACTTC.

The genes are TRBV27 and TRBJ2-7; maybe TRBD1 (5 bases). The CDR3 has 13 residues. V was trimmed by 6 bases and J by 1 base, leaving 10 bases between them. Per germline, CDR1 MNHEY and CDR2 SMNVEV (reference sequence). CDR3 region: CASRADNSYEQYF. In DNA form, the CDR3 reads TGTGCCAGCAGGGCGGACAATTCCTACGAGCAGTACTTC.

This chain connects TRBV7-2 to TRBJ2-4, with 7 bases fitting TRBD1. The CDR3 is 16 amino acids. V shed 4 bases and J 0 bases; nucleotides not matched to a gene: 6. Germline V CDR1 and CDR2: SGHTA, FQGNSA. The CDR3 nucleotides read TGTGCCAGCAGCTACAGACAGGGTCTAGCCAAAAACATTCAGTACTTC. Its protein product is CASSYRQGLAKNIQYF.

V and J are TRBV19 and TRBJ1-5; D not certain. Trimming pared 5 bases from V and 5 bases from J, leaving 19 bases between. This CDR3 has 16 residues. The germline CDR1 and CDR2 sequences are LNHDA and SQIVND (reference sequence). CDR3 nucleotides: TGTGCCAGTAGTCCTACGTCCCTTGACGGGCATCAGCCCCAGCATTTT. Amino acids: CASSPTSLDGHQPQHF. The full variable domain, with the rest looked up from reference TRBV19 and TRBJ1-5, is DGGITQSPKYLFRKEGQNVTLSCEQNLNHDAMYWYRQDPGQGLRLIYYSQIVNDFQKGDIAEGYSVSREKKESFPLTVTSAQKNPTAFYLCASSPTSLDGHQPQHFGDGTRLSIL.

The rearrangement uses TRBV11-1 and TRBJ1-2, with D maybe TRBD1 (6 bases). The CDR3 has 14 amino acids. V was clipped by 5 bases and J by 6 bases, with 16 bases between them. Per the germline V gene, CDR1 is SGHAT and CDR2 is FQDESV (reference sequence). CDR3 bases: TGTGCCAGCAGCCCACGTCCAGGGGCAGATGGCTACACCTTC. It yields the protein CASSPRPGADGYTF.